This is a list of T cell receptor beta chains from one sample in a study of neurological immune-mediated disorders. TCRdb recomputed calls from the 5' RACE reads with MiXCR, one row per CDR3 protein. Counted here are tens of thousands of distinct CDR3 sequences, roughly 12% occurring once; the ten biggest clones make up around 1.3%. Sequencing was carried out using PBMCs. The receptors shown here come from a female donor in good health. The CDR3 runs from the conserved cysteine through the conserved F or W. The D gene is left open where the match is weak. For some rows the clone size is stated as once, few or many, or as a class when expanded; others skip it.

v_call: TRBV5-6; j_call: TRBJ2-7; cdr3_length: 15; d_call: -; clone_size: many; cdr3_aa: CASSLAAGAPLEQYF; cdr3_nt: TGTGCCAGCAGCTTGGCCGCAGGGGCCCCCCTCGAGCAGTACTTC
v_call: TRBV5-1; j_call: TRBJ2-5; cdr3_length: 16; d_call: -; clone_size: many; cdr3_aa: CASSLLRGGMGETQYF; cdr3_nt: TGCGCCAGCAGCTTGCTTAGAGGGGGAATGGGAGAGACCCAGTACTTC
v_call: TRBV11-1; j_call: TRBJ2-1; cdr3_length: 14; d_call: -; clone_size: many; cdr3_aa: CASSFRGNYNEQFF; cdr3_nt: TGTGCCAGCAGCTTCAGGGGCAACTACAATGAGCAGTTCTTC
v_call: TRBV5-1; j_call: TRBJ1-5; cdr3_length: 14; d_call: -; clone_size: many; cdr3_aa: CASSLGESHQPQHF; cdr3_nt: TGCGCCAGCAGCTTGGGTGAGTCCCACCAGCCCCAGCATTTT
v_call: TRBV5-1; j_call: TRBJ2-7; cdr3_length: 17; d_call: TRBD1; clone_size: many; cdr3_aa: CASSKTLPGTGAWKQYF; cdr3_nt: TGCGCCAGCAGCAAAACTTTGCCCGGGACAGGGGCGTGGAAGCAGTACTTC
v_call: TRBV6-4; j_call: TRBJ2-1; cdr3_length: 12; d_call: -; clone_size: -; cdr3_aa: CASSDRAGEQFF; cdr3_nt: TGTGCCAGCAGTGACAGGGCGGGTGAGCAGTTCTTC
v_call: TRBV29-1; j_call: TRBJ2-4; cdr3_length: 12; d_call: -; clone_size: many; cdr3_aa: CSVARDGNIQYF; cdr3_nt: TGCAGCGTCGCCCGGGACGGAAACATTCAGTACTTC
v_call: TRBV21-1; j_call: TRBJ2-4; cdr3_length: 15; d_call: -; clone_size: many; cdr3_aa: CASSKGLRGLNIQYF; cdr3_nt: TGTGCCAGCAGCAAAGGACTGCGGGGGCTCAACATTCAGTACTTC
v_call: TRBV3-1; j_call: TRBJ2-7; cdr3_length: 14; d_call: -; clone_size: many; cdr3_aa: CASSQTPGPMEQYF; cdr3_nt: TGTGCCAGCAGCCAGACCCCGGGGCCCATGGAGCAGTACTTC
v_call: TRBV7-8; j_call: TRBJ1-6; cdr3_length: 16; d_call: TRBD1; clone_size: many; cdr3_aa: CASRSTGGNYNSPLHF; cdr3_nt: TGTGCCAGCAGGTCAACAGGGGGCAACTATAATTCACCCCTCCACTTT
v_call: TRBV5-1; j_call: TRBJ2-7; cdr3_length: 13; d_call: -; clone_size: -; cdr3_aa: CASSLKESYEQYF; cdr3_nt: TGCGCCAGCAGCTTGAAGGAGAGCTACGAGCAGTACTTC
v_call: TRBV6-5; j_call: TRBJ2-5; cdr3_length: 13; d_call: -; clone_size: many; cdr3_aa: CASSRGAAETQYF; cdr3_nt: TGTGCCAGCAGTCGGGGGGCGGCGGAGACCCAGTACTTC
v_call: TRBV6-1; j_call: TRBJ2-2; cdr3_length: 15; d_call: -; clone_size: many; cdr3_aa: CASRGVQGVTGELFF; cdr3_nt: TGTGCCAGCAGAGGAGTACAGGGAGTCACCGGGGAGCTGTTTTTT
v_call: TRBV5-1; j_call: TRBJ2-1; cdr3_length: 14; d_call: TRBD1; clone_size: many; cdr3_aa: CASSKTGGGNEQFF; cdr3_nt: TGCGCCAGCAGCAAGACAGGGGGCGGGAATGAGCAGTTCTTC
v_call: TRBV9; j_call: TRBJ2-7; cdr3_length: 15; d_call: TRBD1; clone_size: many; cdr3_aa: CASSVQGQGSHEQYF; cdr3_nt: TGTGCCAGCAGCGTACAGGGACAGGGCTCCCACGAGCAGTACTTC
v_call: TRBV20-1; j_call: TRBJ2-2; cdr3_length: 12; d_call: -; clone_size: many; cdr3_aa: CSAPQDTGELFF; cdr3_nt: TGCAGTGCGCCACAGGACACCGGGGAGCTGTTTTTT
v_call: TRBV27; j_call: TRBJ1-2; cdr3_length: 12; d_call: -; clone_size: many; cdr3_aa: CASSSGHYGYTF; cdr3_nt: TGTGCCAGCAGTTCCGGACACTATGGCTACACCTTC
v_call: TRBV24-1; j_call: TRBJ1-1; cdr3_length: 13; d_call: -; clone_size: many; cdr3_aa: CATRGEGDTEAFF; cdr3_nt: TGTGCCACCAGGGGGGAAGGAGACACTGAAGCTTTCTTT
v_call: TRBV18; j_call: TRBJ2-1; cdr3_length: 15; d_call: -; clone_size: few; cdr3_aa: CASSPPGGSYNEQFF; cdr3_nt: TGTGCCAGCTCACCACCGGGGGGCTCCTACAATGAGCAGTTCTTC
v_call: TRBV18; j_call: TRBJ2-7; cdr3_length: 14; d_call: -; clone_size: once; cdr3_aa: CASSPPSFPYEQYF; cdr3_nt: TGTGCCAGCTCACCACCTAGTTTCCCCTACGAGCAGTACTTC
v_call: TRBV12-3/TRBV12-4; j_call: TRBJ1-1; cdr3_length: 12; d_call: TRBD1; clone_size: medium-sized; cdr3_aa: CASSIGQVRAFF; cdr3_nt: TGTGCCAGCAGTATCGGACAGGTGAGAGCTTTCTTT
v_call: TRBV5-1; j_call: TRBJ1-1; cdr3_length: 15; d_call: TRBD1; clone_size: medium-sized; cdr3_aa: CASSSGQVSSTEAFF; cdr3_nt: TGCGCCAGCAGCTCTGGACAGGTCTCGAGCACTGAAGCTTTCTTT
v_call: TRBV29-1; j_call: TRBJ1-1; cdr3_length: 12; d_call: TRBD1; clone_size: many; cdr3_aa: CSGGTGGTEAFF; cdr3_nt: TGCAGCGGAGGGACAGGGGGGACTGAAGCTTTCTTT
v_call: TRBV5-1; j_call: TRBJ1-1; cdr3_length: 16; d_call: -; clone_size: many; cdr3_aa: CASSSSDRIMNTEAFF; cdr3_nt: TGCGCCAGCAGCTCCTCGGACAGAATCATGAACACTGAAGCTTTCTTT
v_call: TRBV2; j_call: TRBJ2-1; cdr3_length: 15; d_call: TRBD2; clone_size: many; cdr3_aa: CASSGLASSYNEQFF; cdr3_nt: TGTGCCAGCAGTGGACTAGCGTCCTCCTACAATGAGCAGTTCTTC